This T cell receptor beta chain originates from a study of CD8+ T cells in alopecia areata. As for the study in general: Tofacitinib continued for 6 to 18 months and was then withheld for 6 months. Study-wide results and caveats: It was less clear whether patients shared TCRs than it was in mice, possibly because of HLA. For lesional scalp, especially alopecia totalis/universalis, clonality was higher than in normal scalp.

T lymphocytes (CD4+ and CD8+) were sorted from PBMCs. About this clone: What it binds is unknown.

CDR1 MNHEY and CDR2 SMNVEV come from the germline V gene (reference sequence). This CDR3 region has 15 residues. The V and J ends lost 5 bases and 6 bases, in that order; junction bases with no gene match: 12. Extracted RNA was reverse transcribed into cDNA, the sequencing template. Method: immunoSEQ multiplex PCR; TCRdb's copy keeps in-frame clones and lacks some. The table includes about 180,000 clones, 59% detected once. The gene calls are TRBV27 and TRBJ1-1, with TRBD1 matching over 7 bases. The input for sequencing was CD4+ T cells sorted from blood, taken at week 0. This clonotype was sampled from a human donor with alopecia areata. The CDR3, as DNA: TGTGCCAGCAGTCTAATGAACACAGGGGTCTCTGAAGCTTTCTTT. Protein sequence: CASSLMNTGVSEAFF.